One and the same sample provided the 10 T cell receptor beta chains below, sequenced in a study of OX40 agonist ivuxolimab in advanced cancers. Using immunoSEQ multiplex PCR, the repertoire was profiled, and TCRdb retains in-frame clones only, with some absent. Found here are roughly 45,000 clones, 75% to 90% of them singletons; the top ten hold 15%. The source material was CD4+ or CD8+ T cells sorted from blood, sampled in a trial of the OX40 agonist ivuxolimab. These receptors came from an adult with an advanced solid tumor such as melanoma, head and neck, liver or kidney cancer.

This clone was recorded once. V and J are TRBV7-9 and TRBJ2-1; D is uncertain. The CDR3 runs 12 residues. V lost 5 bases and J 9 bases, leaving 11 bases between the germline ends. Germline V lookup: CDR1 SEHNR, CDR2 FQNEAQ (reference sequence). CDR3 amino acids: CASSPSWSEQFF. CDR3 nucleotides: TGTGCCAGCAGCCCTTCCTGGAGTGAGCAGTTCTTC.

The rearrangement uses TRBV6-4 and TRBJ2-2; no firm D call. The V and J ends lost 5 bases and 3 bases respectively, with 7 bases between them. Germline V gene lookup returns CDR1 MRHNA and CDR2 SNTAGT. The CDR3 is made up of 13 amino acids. The CDR3 sequence: CASSLSDTGELFF. The DNA for the CDR3 is TGTGCCAGCAGTCTCAGCGACACCGGGGAGCTGTTTTTT.

The V and J genes are TRBV27 and TRBJ1-1; D not resolved. The CDR3 is 13 amino acids. V shed 3 bases and J shed 1 base, with 6 bases lying between them. From germline, CDR1 is MNHEY and CDR2 SMNVEV (reference sequence). In DNA, the CDR3 is TGTGCCAGCAGTTTTACAGCGAACACTGAAGCTTTCTTT. Protein product: CASSFTANTEAFF.

This clone has just one count. The chain recombines TRBV27 with TRBJ1-5, with TRBD1 matching over 8 bases. The germline V gene has CDR1 MNHEY and CDR2 SMNVEV (reference sequence). The CDR3 runs 16 residues. The V segment lost 5 bases and the J segment 4 bases; nucleotides outside the gene matches: 10. The CDR3 DNA is TGTGCCAGCAGTCCGACACAGGGGGGGGCGAATCAGCCCCAGCATTTT. The encoded protein is CASSPTQGGANQPQHF.

This chain joins TRBV7-3 and TRBJ2-3; D is ambiguous. The CDR3 has 14 amino acids. CDR1 is SGHTA and CDR2 is FQGTGA in the germline V gene. Trimming shortened V by 3 bases and J by 2 bases, and 9 bases separated the two germline ends. The CDR3 DNA follows: TGTGCCAGCAGCTTTGGGTTTCTCACAGATACGCAGTATTTT. Amino acid sequence: CASSFGFLTDTQYF.

The chain links TRBV4-1 to TRBJ2-1, with TRBD2 identical over 9 bases. V lost 1 base and J lost 4; bases outside the gene matches: 5. CDR1 is MGHRA, CDR2 YSYEKL, per germline. The CDR3 spans 16 residues. The CDR3 DNA follows: TGCGCCAGCAGCCAAGGGGGGACTAGCCCTTACAATGAGCAGTTCTTC. It translates to CASSQGGTSPYNEQFF.

This clone was detected a few times. V gene TRBV7-6 combines with J gene TRBJ2-1, with a tentative D call TRBD2 (6 bases). V was pared by 3 bases and J by 9 bases, with 12 bases between. This CDR3 is built from 13 residues. From germline, CDR1 is SGHVS and CDR2 FNYEAQ. The CDR3 DNA follows: TGTGCCAGCAGCTTTTATCCCGGGAGTGAGCAGTTCTTC. Protein sequence: CASSFYPGSEQFF.

The rearrangement joins TRBV2 to TRBJ2-7; TRBD2 matches at 8 bases. The CDR3 extends over 13 amino acids. Germline CDR1 is SNHLY and CDR2 is FYNNEI. V lost 6 bases, J lost 6 bases, and 7 bases stayed unmatched. CDR3 DNA sequence: TGTGCCAGCAGCCCGGGAGGGCCGCGCGAGCAGTACTTC. Translating gives CASSPGGPREQYF.

The chain carries TRBV21-1 and TRBJ1-5. TRBV21-1 is reported as a pseudogene. The CDR3 runs to 18 residues. In DNA form, the CDR3 reads TGTGCCAGCACCCGTGCAGGCGTGGACCTCTATAGCAATCAGCCCCAGCATTTT. Encoded protein: CASTRAGVDLYSNQPQHF.

This rearrangement joins TRBV13 to TRBJ2-7, with 7 bases identical to TRBD1. Germline assignment: CDR1 PRHDT and CDR2 FYEKMQ (reference sequence). The CDR3 loop spans 14 amino acids. The V gene end was trimmed by 0 bases and the J gene end by 6 bases; junction bases not matched to a gene: 5. This chain's CDR3 is CASSLGQGNSEQYF. The CDR3 region has the DNA TGTGCCAGCAGCTTAGGACAGGGGAACTCCGAGCAGTACTTC.